This entry features one T cell receptor beta chain sequence. The target antigen is unknown. TCRbeta libraries were built with three rounds of nested PCR, modified from ARM-PCR. One entry per CDR3 protein, called by TCRdb with MiXCR from the multiplex PCR reads. The table shows about 90,000 distinct CDR3 sequences, with about 77% occurring only once. This sample was taken from a study of tumor and adjacent non-tumor tissue in lung cancer. Study information: The patients, approximately 9 men and about 5 women, were about 30 to 85 with stage I to III disease. Around 4.4 million productive TCRbeta reads were obtained per sample on average.

Study-wide findings and caveats: In normal lung, the top 100 clones were significantly more dominant than in tumor.

The template was RNA from unsorted bulk tissue. Distant lung tissue was collected more than 3 cm away from the tumor edge. The clonotype was recovered from a woman aged 50 to 65 with non-small cell lung cancer. The sequencing sample was made of distant non-tumor lung tissue.

CDR3 DNA sequence: TGTGCCAACAGCCTGGGACTACGGGGTGGGACCCAGTACTTC. It specifies CANSLGLRGGTQYF. The chain recombines TRBV12-3 or TRBV12-4 with TRBJ2-5, with 7 bases lining up with TRBD2. V shed 10 bases, J shed 7 bases, and the junction held 15 bases outside the gene matches. This CDR3 has 14 residues.